This record concerns one TCR beta chain sequence. No antigen is known for it. Different DNA sequences within this sample yield the same CDR3. The source of the sample is a study of T cell responses to AZD1222 COVID-19 vaccine. Looking at the study overall: Pooling of second doses given at about 4 or about 12 weeks was done. Findings and caveats of the study: Unmutated variant regions reportedly attract nearly half of all spike-specific TCRs. Spike-spanning, vaccine-associated CD4 TCRs were dominant at 160-218 and 743-854. The donor group comprised mostly white British people and more females; the analysis possibly underestimated clonal diversity.

From germline, CDR1 is MNHEY and CDR2 SVGAGI. The CDR3 spans 15 residues. Trimming shortened V by 0 bases and J by 5 bases, and 10 bases separated the two germline ends. Profiled with immunoSEQ multiplex PCR; TCRdb holds only in-frame clones, not every one. This sample yields around 91,000 clones, of which around nine tenths are seen a single time; over 15% belongs to the top ten. This TCR came from an adult in good health. The V and J genes are TRBV6-5 and TRBJ1-4, with TRBD1 as a possible D gene (6 bases). Sequencing was performed on peripheral blood, taken on day 0 of AZD1222 vaccination. CDR3 sequence: CASSYSTGLNEKLFF. Written as DNA, the CDR3 is TGTGCCAGCAGTTACTCGACAGGCCTAAATGAAAAACTGTTTTTT.